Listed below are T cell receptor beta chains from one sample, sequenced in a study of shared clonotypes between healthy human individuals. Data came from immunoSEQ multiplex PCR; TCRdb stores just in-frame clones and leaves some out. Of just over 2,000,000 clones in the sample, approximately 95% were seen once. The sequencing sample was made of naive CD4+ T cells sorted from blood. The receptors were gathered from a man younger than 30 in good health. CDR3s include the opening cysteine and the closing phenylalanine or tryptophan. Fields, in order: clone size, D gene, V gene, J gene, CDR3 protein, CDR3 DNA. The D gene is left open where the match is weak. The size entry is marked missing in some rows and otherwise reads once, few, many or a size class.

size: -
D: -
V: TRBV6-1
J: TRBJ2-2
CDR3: CASSYYIELFF
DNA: TGTGCCAGCAGCTACTACATTGAGCTGTTTTTT

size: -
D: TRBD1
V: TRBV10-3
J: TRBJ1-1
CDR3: CAIRTGTGGTGAEAFF
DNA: TGTGCCATCAGAACCGGGACAGGAGGGACGGGGGCTGAAGCTTTCTTT

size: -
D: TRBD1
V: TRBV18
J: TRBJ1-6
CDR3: CASSPVVDRGGSPLHF
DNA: TGTGCCAGCTCACCGGTGGTTGACAGGGGGGGGTCACCCCTCCACTTT

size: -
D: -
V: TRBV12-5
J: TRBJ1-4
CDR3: CASGLGYTGIGLEKLFF
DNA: TGTGCTAGTGGTTTGGGATATACAGGGATTGGTCTTGAAAAACTGTTTTTT

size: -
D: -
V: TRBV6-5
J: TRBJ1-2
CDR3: CASSSPFWGDYGYTF
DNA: TGTGCCAGCAGTTCCCCATTTTGGGGGGACTATGGCTACACCTTC

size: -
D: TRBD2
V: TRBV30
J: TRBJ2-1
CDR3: CAWSATSGSWDEQFF
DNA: TGTGCCTGGAGCGCCACTAGCGGGAGTTGGGATGAGCAGTTCTTC

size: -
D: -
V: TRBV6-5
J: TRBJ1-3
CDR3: CASRGLSSGNTIYF
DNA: TGTGCCAGCAGGGGCCTTAGCTCTGGAAACACCATATATTTT

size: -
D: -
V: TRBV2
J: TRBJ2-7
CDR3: CASSAGLGDYEQYF
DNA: TGTGCCAGCAGTGCGGGGCTGGGAGACTACGAGCAGTACTTC

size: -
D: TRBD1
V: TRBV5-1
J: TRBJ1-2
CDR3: CASSSSGGSNGYTF
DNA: TGCGCCAGCAGCTCGTCAGGGGGCTCGAATGGCTACACCTTC

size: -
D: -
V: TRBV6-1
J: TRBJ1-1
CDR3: CASSEDATYTEAFF
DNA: TGTGCCAGCAGTGAGGACGCCACCTACACTGAAGCTTTCTTT

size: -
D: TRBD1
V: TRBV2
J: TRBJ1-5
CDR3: CASNGQANQPQHF
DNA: TGTGCCAGCAACGGACAGGCCAATCAGCCCCAGCATTTT

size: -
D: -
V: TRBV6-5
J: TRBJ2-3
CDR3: CASRSAFTDTQYF
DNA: TGTGCCAGCCGGTCGGCGTTCACAGATACGCAGTATTTT

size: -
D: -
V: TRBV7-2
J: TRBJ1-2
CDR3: CASSLAGRRLYGYTF
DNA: TGTGCCAGCAGCTTAGCTGGCAGGAGGCTCTATGGCTACACCTTC

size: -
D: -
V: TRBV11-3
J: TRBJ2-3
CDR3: CASSKIGTDTQYF
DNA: TGTGCCAGCAGCAAGATTGGGACAGATACGCAGTATTTT

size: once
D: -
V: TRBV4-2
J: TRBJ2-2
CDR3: CASSQFTKNTGELFF
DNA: TGTGCCAGCAGCCAATTTACGAAGAACACCGGGGAGCTGTTTTTT

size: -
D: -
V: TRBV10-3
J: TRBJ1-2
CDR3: CAISALVGSGYTF
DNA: TGTGCCATCAGTGCGCTCGTTGGTAGTGGCTACACCTTC

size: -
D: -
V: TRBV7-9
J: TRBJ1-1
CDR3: CASSLGWGNTEAFF
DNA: TGTGCCAGCAGCTTGGGCTGGGGGAACACTGAAGCTTTCTTT

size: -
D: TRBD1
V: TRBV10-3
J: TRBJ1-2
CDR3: CAISESRDSNYGYTF
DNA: TGTGCCATCAGTGAGTCGAGGGACAGCAACTATGGCTACACCTTC

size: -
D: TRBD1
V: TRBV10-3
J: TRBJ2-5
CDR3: CAISDSGTGGKETQYF
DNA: TGTGCCATCAGTGACTCCGGGACAGGGGGTAAGGAGACCCAGTACTTC

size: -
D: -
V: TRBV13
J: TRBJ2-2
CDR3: CASSPPPRTHTGELFF
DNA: TGTGCCAGCAGCCCACCCCCCAGAACTCACACCGGGGAGCTGTTTTTT

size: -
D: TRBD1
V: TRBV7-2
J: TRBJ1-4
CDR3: CASSTRQGEKLFF
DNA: TGTGCCAGCAGCACCCGACAGGGGGAAAAACTGTTTTTT

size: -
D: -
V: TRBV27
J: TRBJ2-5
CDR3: CASSLGGRDREYF
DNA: TGTGCCAGCAGTCTAGGGGGGAGAGACAGGGAGTACTTC

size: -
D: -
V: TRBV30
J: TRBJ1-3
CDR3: CAWSSPGSSGNTIYF
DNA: TGTGCCTGGAGTAGCCCGGGTTCCTCTGGAAACACCATATATTTT

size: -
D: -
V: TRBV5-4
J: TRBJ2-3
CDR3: CASSYPGTFTDTQYF
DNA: TGTGCCAGCAGTTACCCCGGGACATTCACAGATACGCAGTATTTT

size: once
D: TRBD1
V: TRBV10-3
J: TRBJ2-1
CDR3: CAIKPGQANEQFF
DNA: TGTGCCATCAAACCGGGACAGGCCAATGAGCAGTTCTTC

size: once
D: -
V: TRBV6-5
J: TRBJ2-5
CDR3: CASRTGSETQYF
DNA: TGTGCCAGCAGGACAGGATCGGAGACCCAGTACTTC

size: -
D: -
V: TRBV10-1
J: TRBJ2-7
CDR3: CASSDGYEQYF
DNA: TGCGCCAGCTCCGACGGGTACGAGCAGTACTTC

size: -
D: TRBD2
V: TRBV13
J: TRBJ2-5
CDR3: CASSPGLANHGETQYF
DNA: TGTGCCAGCAGCCCTGGACTAGCCAATCACGGGGAGACCCAGTACTTC

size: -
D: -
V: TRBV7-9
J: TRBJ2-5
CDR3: CASSPPSEGYKETQYF
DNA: TGTGCCAGCAGCCCCCCCTCCGAAGGATACAAGGAGACCCAGTACTTC

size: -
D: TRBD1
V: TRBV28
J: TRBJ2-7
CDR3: CASSLWDRGAYEQYF
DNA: TGTGCCAGCAGTTTATGGGACAGGGGAGCTTACGAGCAGTACTTC

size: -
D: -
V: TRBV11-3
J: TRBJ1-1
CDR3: CASSSDDRPGICATEAFF
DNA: TGTGCCAGCAGCTCAGACGACAGGCCAGGAATTTGTGCCACTGAAGCTTTCTTT

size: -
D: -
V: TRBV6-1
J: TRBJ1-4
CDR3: CASSDRWGVATNEKLFF
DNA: TGTGCCAGCAGTGATCGTTGGGGGGTTGCAACTAATGAAAAACTGTTTTTT

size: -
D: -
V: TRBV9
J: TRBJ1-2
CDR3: CASSADRSSGGYTF
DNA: TGTGCCAGCAGCGCTGATCGGAGTAGCGGGGGCTACACCTTC

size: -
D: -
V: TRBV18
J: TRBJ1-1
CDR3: CASSPQTALGTEAFF
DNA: TGTGCCAGCTCACCCCAAACAGCCCTGGGCACTGAAGCTTTCTTT

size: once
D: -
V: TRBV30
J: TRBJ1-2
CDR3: CASRGPIQANYGYTF
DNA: TGTGCCTCCAGGGGTCCTATACAAGCCAACTATGGCTACACCTTC

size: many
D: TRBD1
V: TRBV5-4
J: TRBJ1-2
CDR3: CASSQQGYGYTF
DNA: TGTGCCAGCAGCCAACAGGGGTATGGCTACACCTTC

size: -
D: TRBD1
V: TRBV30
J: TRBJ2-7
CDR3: CAWSVQGAEEQYF
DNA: TGTGCCTGGAGTGTCCAGGGGGCTGAGGAGCAGTACTTC

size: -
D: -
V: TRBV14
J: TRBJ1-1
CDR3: CASSQDLYTEAFF
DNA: TGTGCCAGCAGCCAAGACTTATACACTGAAGCTTTCTTT

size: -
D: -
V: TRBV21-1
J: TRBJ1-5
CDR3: CASHWGTARPNQPQHF
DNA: TGTGCCAGCCACTGGGGGACCGCTCGCCCGAATCAGCCCCAGCATTTT

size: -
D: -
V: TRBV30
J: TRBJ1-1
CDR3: CAWTFQAVNTEAFF
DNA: TGTGCCTGGACCTTTCAGGCGGTGAACACTGAAGCTTTCTTT

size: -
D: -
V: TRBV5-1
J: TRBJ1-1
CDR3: CASSLEGARNTEAFF
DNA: TGCGCCAGCAGCTTGGAAGGGGCGAGGAACACTGAAGCTTTCTTT

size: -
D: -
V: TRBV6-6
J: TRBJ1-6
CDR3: CASSYFQASNNSPLHF
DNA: TGTGCCAGCAGTTACTTCCAGGCCTCCAATAATTCACCCCTCCACTTT

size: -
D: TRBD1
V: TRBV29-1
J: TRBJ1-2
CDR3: CSVEQRTGVYGYTF
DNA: TGCAGCGTCGAACAGAGGACAGGGGTTTATGGCTACACCTTC

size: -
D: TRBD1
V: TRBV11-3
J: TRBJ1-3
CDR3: CASSDRTGGNTIYF
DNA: TGTGCCAGCAGCGATAGGACAGGAGGAAACACCATATATTTT